This TCR beta chain was sequenced during a study of T cell responses to AZD1222 COVID-19 vaccine. Study-level points and caveats: Baseline antibody screening turned up just six or seven seropositive AZD1222 recipients. Elevations in Spike-specific TCR breadth and depth followed administration of two AZD1222 doses. Donors were largely white British and mainly female; clonal diversity was possibly underestimated.

As for this clone: As yet, its antigen is unknown.

It was second doses at about 4 or about 12 weeks that were pooled. Profiled with immunoSEQ multiplex PCR; TCRdb holds only in-frame clones, not every one. The table has 120,000 to 150,000 clones, over 85% seen once. The receptor was derived from an adult who received the AZD1222 COVID-19 vaccine. The sample consisted of peripheral blood, taken 28 days after the second AZD1222 dose.

The chain's CDR3 is CASSYSPSYEQYF. DNA for the CDR3: TGTGCCAGCAGTTACTCCCCCTCCTACGAGCAGTACTTC. J is TRBJ2-7 and V is TRBV6-6; no firm D call. There are 13 residues in the CDR3. The V end was cut by 0 bases, the J end by 0 bases, with 3 bases between. Looked up from germline, CDR1 is MNHNY and CDR2 is SVGAGI (reference sequence).